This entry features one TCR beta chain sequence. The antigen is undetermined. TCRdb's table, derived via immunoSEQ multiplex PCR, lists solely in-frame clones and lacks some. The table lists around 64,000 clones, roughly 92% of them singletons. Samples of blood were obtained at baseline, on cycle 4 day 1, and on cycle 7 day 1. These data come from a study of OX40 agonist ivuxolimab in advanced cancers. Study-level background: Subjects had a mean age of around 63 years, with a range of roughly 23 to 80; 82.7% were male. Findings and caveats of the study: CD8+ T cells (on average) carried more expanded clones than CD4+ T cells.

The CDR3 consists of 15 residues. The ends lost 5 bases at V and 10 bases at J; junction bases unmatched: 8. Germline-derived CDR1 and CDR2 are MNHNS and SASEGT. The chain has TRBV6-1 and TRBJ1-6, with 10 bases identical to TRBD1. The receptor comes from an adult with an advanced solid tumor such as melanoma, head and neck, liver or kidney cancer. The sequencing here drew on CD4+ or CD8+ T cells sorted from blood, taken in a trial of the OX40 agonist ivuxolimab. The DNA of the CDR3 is TGTGCCAGCAGTCCTACCGGGACAGGGGTGTCACCCCTCCACTTT. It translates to CASSPTGTGVSPLHF.